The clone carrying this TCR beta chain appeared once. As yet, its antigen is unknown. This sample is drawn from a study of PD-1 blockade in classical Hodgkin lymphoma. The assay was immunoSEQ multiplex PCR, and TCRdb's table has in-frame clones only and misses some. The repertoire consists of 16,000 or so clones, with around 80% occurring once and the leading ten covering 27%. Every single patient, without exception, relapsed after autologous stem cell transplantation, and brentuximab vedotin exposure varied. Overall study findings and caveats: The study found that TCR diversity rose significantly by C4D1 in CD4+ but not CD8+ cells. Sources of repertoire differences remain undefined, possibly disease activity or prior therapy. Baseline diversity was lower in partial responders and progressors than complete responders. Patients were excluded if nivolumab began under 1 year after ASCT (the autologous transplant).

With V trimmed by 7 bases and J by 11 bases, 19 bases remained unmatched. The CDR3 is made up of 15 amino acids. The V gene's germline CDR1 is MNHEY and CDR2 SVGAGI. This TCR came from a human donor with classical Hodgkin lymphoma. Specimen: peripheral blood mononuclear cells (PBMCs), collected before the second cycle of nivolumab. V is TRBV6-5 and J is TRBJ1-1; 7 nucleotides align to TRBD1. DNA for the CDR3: TGTGCCAGCAAGCGATTATTAGGACAGGCCTCTGTTGCTTTCTTT. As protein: CASKRLLGQASVAFF.